The T cell receptor (beta chain) under discussion was sequenced for a study of T cell responses to AZD1222 COVID-19 vaccine. Using immunoSEQ multiplex PCR, the repertoire was profiled, and TCRdb retains in-frame clones only, with some absent. The sample shows under 200,000 clones, 85% to 95% of them seen only once. The CDR3 consists of 12 residues. V was shortened by 5 bases and J by 5 bases, with 9 bases between the two germline ends. Source: peripheral blood, taken on day 0 of AZD1222 vaccination. The rearrangement uses TRBV12-3 or TRBV12-4 and TRBJ1-2; D is unresolved. This TCR was sampled from an adult in good health. The CDR3 nucleotides read TGTGCCAGCAGTAGGCAGCGGTATGGCTACACCTTC. Translated, it gives CASSRQRYGYTF.